Below are 6 T cell receptor beta chains sequenced from a single sample in a study of T cells after yellow fever vaccination. TCRdb recomputed calls from the 5' RACE reads with MiXCR, one row per CDR3 protein. The repertoire includes hundreds of thousands of distinct CDR3 sequences, around a sixth of them detected once, and 15% to 20% sits in the top ten. The material sequenced was PBMCs, taken 5 days after the first yellow fever vaccination. These receptors were taken from a man aged 18 to 29 who received the YFV17D yellow fever vaccine.

J is TRBJ1-5 and V is TRBV6-1, with 8 bases lining up with TRBD1. The CDR3 runs 15 residues. Germline CDR1 reads MNHNS; CDR2 reads SASEGT. After removal of 2 bases from V and 2 bases from J, the junction contained 2 bases not matched to a gene. The CDR3 loop reads CASSEQGAGNQPQHF. CDR3 in DNA: TGTGCCAGCAGTGAACAGGGGGCTGGCAATCAGCCCCAGCATTTT.

This clonotype came up a few times. The chain is built from TRBV6-1 and TRBJ1-5; TRBD1 matches at 10 bases. V gave up 5 bases and J gave up 10 bases; unmatched junction bases: 11. The CDR3 covers 15 residues. Germline CDR1 MNHNS, CDR2 SASEGT. CDR3 sequence: CASSRGGQGVYPQHF. DNA of the CDR3: TGTGCCAGCAGTCGAGGAGGACAGGGGGTATATCCCCAGCATTTT.

This clonotype was seen a handful of times. The rearrangement uses TRBV6-5 and TRBJ2-5, with 8 bases identical to TRBD1. J was trimmed by 5 bases and V by 7 bases; bases with no gene match: 12. CDR1 is MNHEY, CDR2 SVGAGI, per germline. The CDR3 is 15 amino acids. The CDR3, as DNA: TGTGCCAGCACTCAACCAGGGGGCCTGGTTGAGACCCAGTACTTC. Encoded protein: CASTQPGGLVETQYF.

This chain joins TRBV10-3 and TRBJ2-1, with D hard to call. V dropped 0 bases and J dropped 5 bases, with 17 bases sitting between them. This CDR3 is built from 17 residues. The germline V gene encodes CDR1 ENHRY and CDR2 SYGVKD. This chain's CDR3 is CAISESTPVSSDNEQFF. CDR3 sequence (DNA): TGTGCCATCAGTGAGTCAACACCTGTGTCCTCGGACAATGAGCAGTTCTTC.

This clonotype came up a few times. V and J are TRBV28 and TRBJ2-2; a weak D match, TRBD1 (7 bases). The CDR3 totals 17 residues. V was clipped by 3 bases and J by 6 bases, with 20 bases between them. CDR1 and CDR2 from the germline V gene are MDHEN and SYDVKM. The CDR3 sequence: CASSLAAWRRGAGELFF. The CDR3 DNA reads TGTGCCAGCAGTTTGGCCGCCTGGCGCAGGGGGGCCGGGGAGCTGTTTTTT.

This chain joins TRBV5-1 and TRBJ1-1, with 7 bases matching TRBD1. After removal of 5 bases from V and 0 bases from J, the junction contained 10 bases not matched to a gene. This CDR3 comprises 16 residues. CDR1 is SGHRS, CDR2 YFSETQ, per germline. CDR3: CASRTAGGSMNTEAFF. CDR3 DNA: TGCGCCAGCAGGACCGCAGGGGGTAGTATGAACACTGAAGCTTTCTTT.